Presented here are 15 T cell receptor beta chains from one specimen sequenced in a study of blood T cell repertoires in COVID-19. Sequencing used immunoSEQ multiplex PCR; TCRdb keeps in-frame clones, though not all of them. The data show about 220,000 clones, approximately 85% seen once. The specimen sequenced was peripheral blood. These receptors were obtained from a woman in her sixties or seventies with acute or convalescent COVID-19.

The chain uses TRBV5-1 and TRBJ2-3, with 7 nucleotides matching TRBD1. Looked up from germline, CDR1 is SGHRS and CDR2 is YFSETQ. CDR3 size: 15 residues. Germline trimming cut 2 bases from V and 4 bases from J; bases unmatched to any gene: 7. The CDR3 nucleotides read TGCGCCAGCAGCTTAAGACAGGGTAGGGCAGATACGCAGTATTTT. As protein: CASSLRQGRADTQYF.

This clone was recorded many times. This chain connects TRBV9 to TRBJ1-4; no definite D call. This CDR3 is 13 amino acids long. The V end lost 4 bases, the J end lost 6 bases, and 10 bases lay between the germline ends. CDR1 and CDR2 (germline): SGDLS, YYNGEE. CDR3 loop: CASSSRLDEKLFF. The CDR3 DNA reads TGTGCCAGCAGCTCCAGGCTCGATGAAAAACTGTTTTTT.

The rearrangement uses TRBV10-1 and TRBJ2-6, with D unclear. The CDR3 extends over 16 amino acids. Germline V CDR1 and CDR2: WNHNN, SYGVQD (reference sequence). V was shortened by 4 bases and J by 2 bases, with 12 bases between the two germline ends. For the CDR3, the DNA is TGCGCCAGCAGTGCCCAAGTGACACCTGGGGCCAACGTCCTGACTTTC. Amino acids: CASSAQVTPGANVLTF.

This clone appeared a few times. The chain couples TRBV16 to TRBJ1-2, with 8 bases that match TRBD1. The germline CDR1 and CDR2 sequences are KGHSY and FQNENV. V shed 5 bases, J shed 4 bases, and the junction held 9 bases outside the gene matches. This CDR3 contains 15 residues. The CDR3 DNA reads TGTGCCAGCAGCGTCGGGACAGGAGCTTCCTATGGCTACACCTTC. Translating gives CASSVGTGASYGYTF.

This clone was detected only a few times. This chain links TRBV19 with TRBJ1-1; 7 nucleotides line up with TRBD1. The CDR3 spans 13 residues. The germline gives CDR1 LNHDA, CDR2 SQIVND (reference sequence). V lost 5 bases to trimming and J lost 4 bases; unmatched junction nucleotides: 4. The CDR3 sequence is CASSASGGTEAFF. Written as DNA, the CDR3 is TGTGCCAGTAGTGCTTCAGGGGGCACTGAAGCTTTCTTT.

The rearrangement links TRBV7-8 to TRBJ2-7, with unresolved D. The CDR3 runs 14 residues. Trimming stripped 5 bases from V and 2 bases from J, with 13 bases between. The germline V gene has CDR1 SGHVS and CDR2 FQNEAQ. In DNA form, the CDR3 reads TGTGCCAGCAGCCCAGACTCGCTCCCCTACGAGCAGTACTTC. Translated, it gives CASSPDSLPYEQYF.

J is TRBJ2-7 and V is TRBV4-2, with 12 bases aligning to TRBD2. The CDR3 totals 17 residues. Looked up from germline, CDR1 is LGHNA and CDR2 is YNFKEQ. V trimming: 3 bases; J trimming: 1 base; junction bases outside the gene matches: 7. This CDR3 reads CASSHPPGTSGSYEQYF. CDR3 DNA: TGTGCCAGCAGCCACCCCCCCGGGACTAGCGGGTCCTACGAGCAGTACTTC.

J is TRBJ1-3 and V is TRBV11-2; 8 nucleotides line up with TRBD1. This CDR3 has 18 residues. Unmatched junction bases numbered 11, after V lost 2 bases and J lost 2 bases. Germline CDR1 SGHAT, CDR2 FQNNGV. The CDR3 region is CASSLSLIRTGTGNTIYF. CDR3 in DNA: TGTGCCAGCAGCTTAAGCCTAATCCGGACAGGGACTGGAAACACCATATATTTT.

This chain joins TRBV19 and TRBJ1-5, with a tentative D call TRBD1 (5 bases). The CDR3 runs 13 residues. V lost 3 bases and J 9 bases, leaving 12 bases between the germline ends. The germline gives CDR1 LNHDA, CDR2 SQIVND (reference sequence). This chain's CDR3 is CASSILGEWPQHF. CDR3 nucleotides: TGTGCCAGTAGTATTTTAGGGGAATGGCCCCAGCATTTT.

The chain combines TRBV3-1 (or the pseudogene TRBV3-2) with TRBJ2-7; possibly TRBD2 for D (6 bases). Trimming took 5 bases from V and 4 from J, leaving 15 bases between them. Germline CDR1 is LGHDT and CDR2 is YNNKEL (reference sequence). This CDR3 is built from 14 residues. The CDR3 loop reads CASSFPSDWYEQYF. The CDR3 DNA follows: TGTGCCAGCAGCTTTCCTAGCGACTGGTACGAGCAGTACTTC.

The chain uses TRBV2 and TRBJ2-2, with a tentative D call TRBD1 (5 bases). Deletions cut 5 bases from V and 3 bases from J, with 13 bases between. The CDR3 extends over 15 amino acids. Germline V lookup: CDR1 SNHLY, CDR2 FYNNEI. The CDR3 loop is CASSKQGVDTGELFF. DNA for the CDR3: TGTGCCAGCAGTAAGCAGGGTGTGGACACCGGGGAGCTGTTTTTT.

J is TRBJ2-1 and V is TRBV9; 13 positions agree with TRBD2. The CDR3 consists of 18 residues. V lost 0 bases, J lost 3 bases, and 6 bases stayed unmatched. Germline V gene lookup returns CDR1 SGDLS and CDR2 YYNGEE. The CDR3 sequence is CASSVGGTSGVNYNEQFF. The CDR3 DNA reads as TGTGCCAGCAGCGTAGGTGGGACTAGCGGGGTTAACTACAATGAGCAGTTCTTC.

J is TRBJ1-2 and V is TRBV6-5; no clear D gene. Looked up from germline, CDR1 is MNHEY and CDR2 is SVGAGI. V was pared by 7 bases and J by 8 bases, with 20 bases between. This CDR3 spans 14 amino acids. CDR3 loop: CASTHGEFVGGYTF. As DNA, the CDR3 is TGTGCCAGCACCCACGGGGAGTTCGTAGGAGGCTACACCTTC.

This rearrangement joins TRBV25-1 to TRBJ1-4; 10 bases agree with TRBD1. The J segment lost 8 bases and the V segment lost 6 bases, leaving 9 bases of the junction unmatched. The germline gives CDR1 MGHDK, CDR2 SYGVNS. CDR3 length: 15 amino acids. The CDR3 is CASREWGGQGEKLFF. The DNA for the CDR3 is TGTGCCAGCAGGGAGTGGGGGGGACAGGGGGAAAAACTGTTTTTT. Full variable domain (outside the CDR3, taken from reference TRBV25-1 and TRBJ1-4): EADIYQTPRYLVIGTGKKITLECSQTMGHDKMYWYQQDPGMELHLIHYSYGVNSTEKGDLSSESTVSRIRTEHFPLTLESARPSHTSQYLCASREWGGQGEKLFFGSGTQLSVL.

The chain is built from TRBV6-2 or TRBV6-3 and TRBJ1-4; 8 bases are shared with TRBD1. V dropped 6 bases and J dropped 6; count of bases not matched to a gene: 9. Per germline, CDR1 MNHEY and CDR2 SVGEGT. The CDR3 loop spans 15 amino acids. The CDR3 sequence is CASSPRGRGYEKLFF. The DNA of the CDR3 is TGTGCCAGCAGCCCCAGGGGGCGCGGGTATGAAAAACTGTTTTTT.